The clone carrying this T cell receptor (beta chain) was counted at least ten times. The antigen is unknown. Preparation of TCR beta libraries was done by quantitative 5'-RACE with molecular barcodes. TCRdb itself ran the 5' RACE reads through MiXCR, one entry per CDR3 protein. Among 250,000 to 400,000 distinct CDR3 sequences listed, around 10% were seen once. Germline loops: CDR1 SGHRS, CDR2 YFSETQ. The junction had 11 bases not matched to a gene; V was cut back by 4 bases and J by 4 bases. The CDR3 has 16 residues. The source of the sample is a study of CD8 T cells in ankylosing spondylitis. Study outcomes and limitations: Typical of ankylosing spondylitis blood, it appeared, was a TCR beta motif of eight highly homologous variants. Clones that were linked to disease were CD8+ and were relatively rare in peripheral blood.

The sequenced sample consisted of blood, either unsorted or a sorted T cell fraction (not recorded which). This sequence was found in a female donor with ankylosing spondylitis or in good health (not recorded which). The chain carries TRBV5-1 and TRBJ2-1, with TRBD1 matching over 7 bases. The CDR3 loop is CASSSAPGQPYNEQFF. The CDR3 nucleotides read TGCGCCAGCAGCAGCGCCCCGGGACAGCCATACAATGAGCAGTTCTTC. Complete variable domain (other parts from reference TRBV5-1 and TRBJ2-1): KAGVTQTPRYLIKTRGQQVTLSCSPISGHRSVSWYQQTPGQGLQFLFEYFSETQRNKGNFPGRFSGRQFSNSRSEMNVSTLELGDSALYLCASSSAPGQPYNEQFFGPGTRLTVL.